Sequencing of this T cell receptor beta chain was carried out in a study of cytotoxic CD8 clonotypes in ibrutinib-treated CLL. About the study: Partial responses numbered around 25 and complete responses 2; after a median around 70 months, roughly 14 stayed remitted and 12 progressed.

J was trimmed by 1 base and V by 2 bases; bases with no gene match: 3. CDR3 size: 15 residues. The V gene's germline CDR1 is SGDLS and CDR2 YYNGEE. Profiling relied on immunoSEQ multiplex PCR, and the TCRdb table lists in-frame clones only, not all of them. The sample lists some 300,000 clones, approximately 80% occurring once. Extraction of roughly 2 micrograms of genomic DNA from cryopreserved PBMCs supplied material for TCR beta libraries. This clonotype originated in a human donor with chronic lymphocytic leukemia. The rearrangement joins TRBV9 to TRBJ2-5; 9 positions agree with TRBD1. The source was PBMCs, collected before ibrutinib treatment. CDR3 in DNA: TGTGCCAGCAGCGTGACAGGGGGACGCCAAGAGACCCAGTACTTC. Translating it yields CASSVTGGRQETQYF.